This TCR beta chain was obtained from a study of early T cells in non-severe SARS-CoV-2 infection. Germline-derived CDR1 and CDR2 are MNHEY and SMNVEV (reference sequence). The J segment lost 7 bases and the V segment lost 4 bases, leaving 11 bases of the junction unmatched. There are 15 residues in the CDR3. One entry per CDR3 protein, called by TCRdb with MiXCR from the 5' RACE reads. The sample holds about 42,000 distinct CDR3 sequences; about 5.9% are singletons and the top ten take about 8.3%. The chain is built from TRBV27 and TRBJ2-7; 9 nucleotides line up with TRBD1. This receptor was taken from an adult who was a healthcare worker with PCR-confirmed SARS-CoV-2 infection or an uninfected control (not recorded which). The sequenced sample was whole blood, obtained at baseline. DNA of the CDR3: TGTGCCAGCAGTTACTCCGGACAGGGGCGTGGAGAGCAGTACTTC. The encoded protein is CASSYSGQGRGEQYF.